The clone carrying this TCR beta chain was counted ten times or more. Its target is not known. This record comes from a study of identical twins. Template switching introduced a universal primer site, and the cDNA bore unique molecular identifiers. In TCRdb, the 5' RACE reads were re-called with MiXCR into one record per CDR3 protein. The sample shows some 300,000 distinct CDR3 sequences, 12% of them seen only once. Regarding the study as a whole: Recombination models fit unrelated individuals' TCR alpha sharing but underestimated twins'. Conclusions relied on cross-sectional statistical analysis, not following the same donors. There was an excess of low generation probability in the out-of-frame alpha sequences that twins shared.

The CDR3 is made up of 14 amino acids. Germline V CDR1 and CDR2: SEHNR, FQNEAQ (reference sequence). The V gene lost 0 bases and the J gene lost 3 bases, with 8 bases spanning the gap. The sample also formed part of further work on yellow fever vaccine responses in identical twins.

The clonotype was recovered from a young woman in good health. V usage is TRBV7-9 and J usage is TRBJ2-5; D gene ambiguous. Sequencing was carried out using CD8+ T cells sorted from blood. The CDR3 DNA sequence: TGTGCCAGCAGCTTAGCGTGGGGTGAAGAGACCCAGTACTTC. Its protein is CASSLAWGEETQYF. Filled out from reference TRBV7-9 and TRBJ2-5, the complete variable domain reads DTGVSQNPRHKITKRGQNVTFRCDPISEHNRLYWYRQTLGQGPEFLTYFQNEAQLEKSRLLSDRFSAERPKGSFSTLEIQRTEQGDSAMYLCASSLAWGEETQYFGPGTRLLVL.